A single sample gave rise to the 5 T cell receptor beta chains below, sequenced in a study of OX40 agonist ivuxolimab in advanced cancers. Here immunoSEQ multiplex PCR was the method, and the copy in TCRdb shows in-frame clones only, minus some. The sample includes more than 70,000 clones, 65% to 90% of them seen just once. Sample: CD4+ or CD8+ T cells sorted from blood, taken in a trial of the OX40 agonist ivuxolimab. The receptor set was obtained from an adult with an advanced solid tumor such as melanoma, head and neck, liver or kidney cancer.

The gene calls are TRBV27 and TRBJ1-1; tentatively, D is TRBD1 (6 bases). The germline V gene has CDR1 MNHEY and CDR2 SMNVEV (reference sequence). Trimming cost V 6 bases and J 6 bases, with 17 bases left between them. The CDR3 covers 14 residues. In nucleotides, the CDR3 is TGTGCCAGCAGCCCATTACCCGGGACACCTGAAGCTTTCTTT. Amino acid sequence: CASSPLPGTPEAFF.

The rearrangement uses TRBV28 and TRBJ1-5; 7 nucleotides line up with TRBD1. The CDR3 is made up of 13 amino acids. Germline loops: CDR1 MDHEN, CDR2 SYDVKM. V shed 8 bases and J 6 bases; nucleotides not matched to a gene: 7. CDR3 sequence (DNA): TGTGCCAGCCAGGGGGTAGCGGTTCAGCCCCAGCATTTT. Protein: CASQGVAVQPQHF.

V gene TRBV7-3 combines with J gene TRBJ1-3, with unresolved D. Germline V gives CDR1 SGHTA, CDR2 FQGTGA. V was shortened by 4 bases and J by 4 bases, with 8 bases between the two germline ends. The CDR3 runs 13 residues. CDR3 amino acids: CASSSRSGNTIYF. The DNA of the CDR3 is TGTGCCAGCAGCTCGAGATCCGGAAACACCATATATTTT.

The CDR3 loop reads CASSVNTGELFF. The CDR3 coding sequence is TGTGCCAGCAGCGTAAACACCGGGGAGCTGTTTTTT. J is TRBJ2-2 and V is TRBV5-8; D unclear. The CDR3 runs 12 residues. Trimming pared 4 bases from V and 2 bases from J, leaving 3 bases between. Germline V gene lookup returns CDR1 SGHTS and CDR2 YDEGEE.

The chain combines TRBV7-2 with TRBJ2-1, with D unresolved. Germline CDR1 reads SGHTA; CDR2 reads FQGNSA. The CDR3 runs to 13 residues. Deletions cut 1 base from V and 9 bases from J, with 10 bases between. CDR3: CASSLDRGGEQFF. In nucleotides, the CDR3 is TGTGCCAGCAGCTTAGATCGAGGCGGTGAGCAGTTCTTC. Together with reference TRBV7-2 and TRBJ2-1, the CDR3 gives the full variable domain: GAGVSQSPSNKVTEKGKDVELRCDPISGHTALYWYRQSLGQGLEFLIYFQGNSAPDKSGLPSDRFSAERTGGSVSTLTIQRTQQEDSAVYLCASSLDRGGEQFFGPGTRLTVL.